A selection of T cell receptor beta chains follows, all from one sample in a study of cytotoxic CD8 clonotypes in ibrutinib-treated CLL. Produced via immunoSEQ multiplex PCR; TCRdb's table is partial and in-frame only. The sample contains 150,000 to 200,000 clones, about 88% of which appear only once. The sequenced sample was PBMCs, obtained at disease progression, from a patient treated with ibrutinib. The receptors stem from a human donor with chronic lymphocytic leukemia. The CDR3 runs from the conserved cysteine through the conserved F or W. A D gene is named only where the DNA matches it firmly. Clone size is shown for a subset of rows, as once, few, many or a class of expanded clone.

j_call clone_size v_call cdr3_length d_call cdr3_nt cdr3_aa
TRBJ2-1 - TRBV11-3 14 - TGTGCCAGCAGCCCTGTGGCCGTAGGCAATGAGCAGTTCTTC CASSPVAVGNEQFF
TRBJ2-2 - TRBV25-1 17 TRBD1 TGTGCCAGCAGTGAACCCGGACAGGGGAAGCACACCGGGGAGCTGTTTTTT CASSEPGQGKHTGELFF
TRBJ2-1 - TRBV27 16 - TGTGCCAGCAGCCACCACCGGACGACCTATGCCAATGAGCAGTTCTTC CASSHHRTTYANEQFF
TRBJ2-5 - TRBV5-1 16 TRBD1 TGCGCCAGTCGGACAGGGGGCGGTCGAGGAGAAGAGACCCAGTACTTC CASRTGGGRGEETQYF
TRBJ1-3 - TRBV21-1 15 - TGTGCCAGCAGCAAGCGGGGTTCGGGAGGAAACACCATATATTTT CASSKRGSGGNTIYF
TRBJ1-5 - TRBV5-5 15 - TGTGCCAGCAGCGCCCGACTCAATAGCAATCAGCCCCAGCATTTT CASSARLNSNQPQHF
TRBJ2-7 - TRBV4-2 13 - TGTGCCAGCAGCCAAGGTGGGGACTACGAGCAGTACTTC CASSQGGDYEQYF
TRBJ2-7 - TRBV5-6 15 TRBD2 TGTGCCAGCAGCTTAGGACTAGCGGGATCCTACGAGCAGTACTTC CASSLGLAGSYEQYF
TRBJ2-7 - TRBV5-1 15 - TGCGCCAGCAGGTCCGGACGGGACATCCTTTACGAGCAGTACTTC CASRSGRDILYEQYF
TRBJ2-1 - TRBV18 16 - TGTGCCAGCTCACCAAGGGGGTCAGCGGGGTTACATGAGCAGTTCTTC CASSPRGSAGLHEQFF
TRBJ1-2 - TRBV11-2 14 TRBD1 TGTGCCAGCAGCCAGGACAGGGTTAACTATGGCTACACCTTC CASSQDRVNYGYTF
TRBJ2-3 few TRBV4-2 16 TRBD2 TGTGCCAGCAGCCAAGAGAGGCTAGCGGGGGGAGATACGCAGTATTTT CASSQERLAGGDTQYF
TRBJ1-2 - TRBV15 12 - TGTGCCACCAGCACAGGGGTTTATGGCTACACCTTC CATSTGVYGYTF
TRBJ2-7 - TRBV9 14 - TGTGCCAGCAGCGTATATGGGTTGAAAGACGAGCAGTACTTC CASSVYGLKDEQYF
TRBJ2-7 - TRBV6-6 16 TRBD2 TGTGCCAGCAGTTACTTTCCGGGGCGGGAGGGGTACGAGCAGTACTTC CASSYFPGREGYEQYF
TRBJ2-2 - TRBV14 14 - TGTGCCAGCAGCCAAGCGGGACGCAGCGGGGAGCTGTTTTTT CASSQAGRSGELFF
TRBJ2-2 - TRBV7-3 17 - TGTGCCAGCAGCTTAATGGCGGGCCCGGCGAACACCGGGGAGCTGTTTTTT CASSLMAGPANTGELFF
TRBJ2-4 few TRBV7-9 15 - TGTGCCAGCAGCCCGGCTCTAGCAGATAAAAACATTCAGTACTTC CASSPALADKNIQYF
TRBJ2-1 - TRBV2 16 TRBD2 TGTGCCAGCAGTCGGCGGGGGACTAGCGGTTACAATGAGCAGTTCTTC CASSRRGTSGYNEQFF
TRBJ2-7 - TRBV7-8 16 TRBD2 TGTGCCAGCAGCTCCGGGGGGCGGGAGGCCCCGTACGAGCAGTACTTC CASSSGGREAPYEQYF
TRBJ1-3 - TRBV28 15 - TGTGCCAGCAGTTTAGGCGGGGCCGGAGGAAACACCATATATTTT CASSLGGAGGNTIYF
TRBJ2-3 - TRBV7-9 16 TRBD2 TGTGCCAGCAGCATTTATAGCGGGAGACGGGCAGATACGCAGTATTTT CASSIYSGRRADTQYF
TRBJ2-3 once TRBV11-3 16 - TGTGCCAGCAGCTTATACGCTAGTGCTTACACAGATACGCAGTATTTT CASSLYASAYTDTQYF
TRBJ2-1 few TRBV9 14 - TGTGCCAGCAGCGGACGTAAAGAGCGGAATGAGCAGTTCTTC CASSGRKERNEQFF
TRBJ2-7 - TRBV6-5 15 - TGTGCCAGCAGTTACTCTGGAAAAAGGTTCGACGAGCAGTACTTC CASSYSGKRFDEQYF
TRBJ2-1 - TRBV5-1 21 TRBD2 TGCGCCAGCAGCTTGGCCGGGCAATGGGCCCCTAGCGGGAGGGGATACAATGAGCAGTTCTTC CASSLAGQWAPSGRGYNEQFF